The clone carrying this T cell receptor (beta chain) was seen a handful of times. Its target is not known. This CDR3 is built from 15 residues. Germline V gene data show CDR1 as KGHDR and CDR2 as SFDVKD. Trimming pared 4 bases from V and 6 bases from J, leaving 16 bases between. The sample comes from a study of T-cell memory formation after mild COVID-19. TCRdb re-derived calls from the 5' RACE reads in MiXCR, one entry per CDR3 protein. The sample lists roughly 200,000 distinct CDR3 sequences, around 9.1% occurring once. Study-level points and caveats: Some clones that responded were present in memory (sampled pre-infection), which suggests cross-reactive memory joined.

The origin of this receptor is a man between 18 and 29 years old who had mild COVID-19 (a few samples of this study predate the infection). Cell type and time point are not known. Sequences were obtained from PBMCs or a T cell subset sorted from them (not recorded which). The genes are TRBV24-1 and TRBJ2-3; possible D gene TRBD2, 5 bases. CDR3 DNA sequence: TGTGCCACCAGTGACCCTCGGGGAGTGCCCGATACGCAGTATTTT. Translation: CATSDPRGVPDTQYF.